What follows is one TCR beta chain and its context. These data belong to a study of T cell changes during pregnancy in multiple sclerosis. TCRdb's copy holds only in-frame clones and misses some; the assay was immunoSEQ multiplex PCR. The sample records some 100,000 clones, around 93% being singletons. V shed 0 bases and J shed 2 bases, with 9 bases lying between them. The CDR3 runs 15 residues. Germline CDR1 is SGDLS and CDR2 is YYNGEE. This specimen consisted of peripheral blood, obtained before pregnancy. The chain carries TRBV9 and TRBJ2-1; D is unresolved. This receptor was identified in a female donor with multiple sclerosis, enrolled in a pregnancy study. The CDR3 DNA sequence: TGTGCCAGCAGCGTAGCTCAGGATACCTACAATGAGCAGTTCTTC. Protein: CASSVAQDTYNEQFF.